These 19 T cell receptor beta chains originate from one sample sequenced in a study of persistence of HIV-infected CD4 T cells. No antigen has been identified for these receptors. The immunoSEQ assay was version 4, run in survey mode. TCRdb's copy holds only in-frame clones and misses some; the assay was immunoSEQ multiplex PCR. In the table there are 35,000 to 50,000 clones, just over 90% of which are singletons. This nonspecific control used anti-CD3/anti-CD28 bead stimulation of CD4+ T cells. CD4+ T cells upregulating both CD40 ligand and CD69 were sorted as responding cells. Here the sequenced sample was CD4+ T cells sorted from PBMCs after roughly 20-hour stimulation, taken from a patient who received antiretroviral therapy. All receptors derive from an adult man with HIV who was CMV-seropositive.

The chain carries TRBV24-1 and TRBJ2-2, with a tentative D call TRBD1 (5 bases). The germline V gene encodes CDR1 KGHDR and CDR2 SFDVKD. The CDR3 spans 14 residues. Trimming left V 8 bases short and J 0 bases short, with 9 bases between. This CDR3 reads CATKGAPNTGELFF. The CDR3 DNA reads TGTGCCACCAAAGGGGCCCCGAACACCGGGGAGCTGTTTTTT.

V is TRBV28 and J is TRBJ1-1; D is undetermined. The CDR3 runs 18 residues. Trimming removed 3 bases from V and 3 bases from J, with 23 bases in between. Per the germline V gene, CDR1 is MDHEN and CDR2 is SYDVKM. The CDR3 region is CASSFLSTGSARDTEAFF. The CDR3 region has the DNA TGTGCCAGCAGTTTTCTTTCAACCGGGTCCGCGAGAGACACTGAAGCTTTCTTT.

The chain is built from TRBV20-1 and TRBJ2-7, with D possibly being TRBD1 (5 bases). The V end was cut by 3 bases, the J end by 3 bases, with 9 bases between. CDR1 is DFQATT, CDR2 SNEGSKA, per germline (reference sequence). The CDR3 spans 12 residues. The CDR3 sequence is CSASTGVYEQYF. The CDR3 nucleotides are TGCAGTGCTAGTACAGGAGTCTACGAGCAGTACTTC.

For the CDR3, the DNA is TGTGCCAGCAGCCAAGAGCTTCAGGGGCTCTCTGAAGCTTTCTTT. This translates into CASSQELQGLSEAFF. The rearrangement joins TRBV3-1 (or the pseudogene TRBV3-2) to TRBJ1-1, with D perhaps TRBD1 (6 bases). The CDR3 has 15 residues. From germline, CDR1 is LGHDT and CDR2 YNNKEL (reference sequence). Trimming took 0 bases from V and 6 from J, leaving 14 bases between them.

The chain links TRBV10-3 to TRBJ2-7, with D possibly being TRBD1 (6 bases). Trimming removed 7 bases from V and 1 base from J, with 8 bases in between. Per the germline V gene, CDR1 is ENHRY and CDR2 is SYGVKD. The CDR3 length is 12 residues. CDR3 loop: CAIKGQSYEQYF. The DNA of the CDR3 is TGTGCCATCAAGGGACAATCCTACGAGCAGTACTTC.

The rearrangement links TRBV5-4 to TRBJ2-7; D is ambiguous. CDR1 is SGHNT and CDR2 is YYREEE in the germline V gene (reference sequence). The CDR3 loop spans 14 amino acids. V lost 4 bases to trimming and J lost 2 bases, with 13 bases between them. The DNA of the CDR3 is TGTGCCAGCAGCACCCGTGGAGATCCCTACGAGCAGTACTTC. Translated: CASSTRGDPYEQYF.

The rearrangement links TRBV6-4 to TRBJ1-6; D not resolved. Trimming shortened V by 2 bases and J by 9 bases, and 17 bases separated the two germline ends. The CDR3 runs to 16 residues. Germline V gene lookup returns CDR1 MRHNA and CDR2 SNTAGT. CDR3 residues: CASSDTRTVVLSPLHF. For the CDR3, the DNA is TGTGCCAGCAGTGACACCCGGACGGTCGTGCTTTCACCCCTCCACTTT.

The V call is TRBV19, the J call TRBJ1-3; weak D call: TRBD1 (5 bases). This CDR3 comprises 17 residues. The germline V and J ends were trimmed by 4 bases and 5 bases, with 21 bases remaining between them. The germline V gene encodes CDR1 LNHDA and CDR2 SQIVND (reference sequence). The CDR3 spells CASSSHYGAGGRNTIYF. CDR3 coding DNA: TGTGCCAGTAGTAGCCATTACGGGGCCGGCGGGAGAAACACCATATATTTT.

In nucleotides, the CDR3 is TGTGCCAGCAGTGCAGGGATGGGTTTCGTGCCCCAGCATTTT. Protein product: CASSAGMGFVPQHF. This chain connects TRBV2 to TRBJ1-5; D might be TRBD1 (5 bases). The germline gives CDR1 SNHLY, CDR2 FYNNEI. This CDR3 has 14 residues. Trimming took 4 bases from V and 9 from J, leaving 16 bases between them.

This clone was observed a single time. This chain links TRBV5-4 with TRBJ2-1; possibly TRBD2 for D (7 bases). Trimming left V 2 bases short and J 4 bases short, with 16 bases between. This CDR3 has 16 amino acids. The germline CDR1 and CDR2 sequences are SGHNT and YYREEE (reference sequence). As DNA, the CDR3 is TGTGCCAGCAGCTTTGGGGCGGGGGCCCCTTACAATGAGCAGTTCTTC. It encodes CASSFGAGAPYNEQFF. The full variable domain, in which reference TRBV5-4 and TRBJ2-1 provide the parts outside the CDR3, is ETGVTQSPTHLIKTRGQQVTLRCSSQSGHNTVSWYQQALGQGPQFIFQYYREEENGRGNFPPRFSGLQFPNYSSELNVNALELDDSALYLCASSFGAGAPYNEQFFGPGTRLTVL.

Concerning this clone: One base away lies a much larger clone, so this may be a sequencing read error. The chain has TRBV5-1 and TRBJ2-7, with D perhaps TRBD1 or TRBD2 (5 bases each). This CDR3 comprises 15 residues. Germline CDR1 reads SGHRS; CDR2 reads YFSETQ. The chain's CDR3 is CASREEPGQSYEQHF. The CDR3 DNA follows: TGCGCCAGCAGGGAGGAGCCAGGGCAATCCTACGAGCAGCACTTC.

This clone was seen just once. The chain combines TRBV19 with TRBJ1-4, with 10 positions matching TRBD1. The length of the CDR3 is 14 residues. V gave up 5 bases and J gave up 7 bases; unmatched junction bases: 4. Germline lookup yields CDR1 LNHDA and CDR2 SQIVND (reference sequence). The CDR3 sequence is CASSVGTGVEKLFF. CDR3 nucleotides: TGTGCCAGTAGTGTCGGGACAGGGGTTGAAAAACTGTTTTTT.

This clone was recorded only once. The J gene is TRBJ1-4, the V gene TRBV4-1; D is perhaps TRBD1 (6 bases). This CDR3 has 13 amino acids. Germline assignment: CDR1 MGHRA and CDR2 YSYEKL. The V and J ends lost 3 bases and 14 bases respectively, with 16 bases between them. The CDR3 nucleotides read TGCGCCAGCAGCCATCAGGGGCAGTTCCTCCTGTTTTTT. Encoded protein: CASSHQGQFLLFF.

J is TRBJ1-2 and V is TRBV28; the D gene is possibly TRBD1 (6 bases). CDR3 size: 13 residues. V gave up 10 bases and J gave up 1 base, with 13 bases separating them. CDR1 is MDHEN, CDR2 SYDVKM, per germline. The DNA of the CDR3 is TGTGCCACCTCGGGACAAAATAACTATGGCTACACCTTC. Translation: CATSGQNNYGYTF.

In nucleotides, the CDR3 is TGTGCCAGCAGTGATCCTGGGGACAGGGAGGATGGCAATCAGCCCCAGCATTTT. This codes for CASSDPGDREDGNQPQHF. V gene TRBV6-4 combines with J gene TRBJ1-5, with TRBD1 matching 9 bases. Germline loops: CDR1 MRHNA, CDR2 SNTAGT. This CDR3 comprises 18 residues. Losses at the gene ends were 3 bases for V and 2 bases for J; bases not matched to a gene: 11.

This clone was observed a single time. The gene calls are TRBV24-1 and TRBJ1-5; the D gene is possibly TRBD1 (5 bases). The germline V gene encodes CDR1 KGHDR and CDR2 SFDVKD. CDR3 length: 15 residues. The V and J ends lost 6 bases and 1 base respectively, with 12 bases between them. CDR3 loop: CATSPAGLSNQPQHF. In DNA form, the CDR3 reads TGTGCCACCAGTCCGGCAGGGTTAAGCAATCAGCCCCAGCATTTT.

The chain is built from TRBV18 and TRBJ1-3; D possibly corresponds to TRBD1 (5 bases). CDR3 size: 15 residues. V shed 6 bases and J shed 0 bases, with 12 bases lying between them. Germline V gene sequence: CDR1 KGHSH, CDR2 LQKENI. The CDR3, as DNA: TGTGCCAGCTCCATTCTACAGGACTCTGGAAACACCATATATTTT. Encoded protein: CASSILQDSGNTIYF.

V usage is TRBV30 and J usage is TRBJ1-1; D gene unclear. V was clipped by 3 bases and J by 6 bases, with 8 bases between them. Germline values: CDR1 GTSNPN, CDR2 SVGIG (reference sequence). This CDR3 region has 11 residues. CDR3 in DNA: TGTGCCTGGAGGCAGCTAGCTGAAGCTTTCTTT. It specifies CAWRQLAEAFF.

The chain recombines TRBV9 with TRBJ1-2; D is uncertain. Trimming pared 2 bases from V and 2 bases from J, leaving 7 bases between. The length of the CDR3 is 13 residues. The germline CDR1 and CDR2 sequences are SGDLS and YYNGEE. The CDR3 region is CASSVSVNYGYTF. Written as DNA, the CDR3 is TGTGCCAGCAGCGTTTCGGTCAACTATGGCTACACCTTC.